The TCR beta chain described here comes from a study of T cell responses to AZD1222 COVID-19 vaccine. Using immunoSEQ multiplex PCR, the repertoire was profiled, and TCRdb retains in-frame clones only, with some absent. The table has more than 85,000 clones, 80% to 90% seen once. This clone was observed a handful of times. Trimming took off 3 bases at V and 8 bases at J, with 16 bases between the two ends. The CDR3 spans 14 residues. CDR1 is SNHLY and CDR2 is FYNNEI in the germline V gene. Pooled samples include second doses given at about 4 or 12 weeks. This sequence originates from an adult who received the AZD1222 COVID-19 vaccine. Sequences were derived from peripheral blood, sampled 28 days after the second AZD1222 dose. The chain employs TRBV2 and TRBJ1-2; possible D gene TRBD1, 5 bases. Here the CDR3 reads CASSDGSGAGGYTF. DNA for the CDR3: TGTGCCAGCAGTGATGGCTCCGGGGCGGGAGGCTACACCTTC.